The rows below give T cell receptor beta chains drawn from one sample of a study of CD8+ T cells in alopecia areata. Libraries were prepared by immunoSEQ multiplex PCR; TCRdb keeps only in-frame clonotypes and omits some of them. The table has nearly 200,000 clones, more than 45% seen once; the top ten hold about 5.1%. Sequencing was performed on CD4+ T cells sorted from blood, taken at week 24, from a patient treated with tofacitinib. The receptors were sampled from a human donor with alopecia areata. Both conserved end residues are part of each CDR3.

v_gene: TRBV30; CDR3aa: CAWSAQGYEQYF
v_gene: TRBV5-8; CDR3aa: CASRLAGTYEQYF
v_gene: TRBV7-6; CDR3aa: CASSPEDNFEQFF
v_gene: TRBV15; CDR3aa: CATSRRGDEQFF
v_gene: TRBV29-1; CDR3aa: CSVAGQQETQYF
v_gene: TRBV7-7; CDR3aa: CASSRGRDTIYF
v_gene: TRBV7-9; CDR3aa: CASRETGVHGYTF
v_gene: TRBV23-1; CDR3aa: CASSQSPDGNFGEQFF
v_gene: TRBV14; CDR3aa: CASSRGFGELFF
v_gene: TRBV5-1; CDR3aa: CASGSGVLVHEQFF
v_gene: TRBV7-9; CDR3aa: CASSRDRTGGSNQPQHF
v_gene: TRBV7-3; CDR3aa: CASSRSDDTEAFF
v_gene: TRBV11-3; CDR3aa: CASSETSGEETQYF
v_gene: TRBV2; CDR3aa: CASSATGAGYGYTF
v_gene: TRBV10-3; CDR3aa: CASKGRETQYF
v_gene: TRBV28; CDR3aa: CASSSGQGITDTQYF
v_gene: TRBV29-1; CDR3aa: CSVEHRTRQETQYF
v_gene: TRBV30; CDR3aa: CAWSPPGGTQYF
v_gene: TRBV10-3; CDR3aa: CASQGLNSYEQYF
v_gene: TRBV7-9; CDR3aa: CASSLGGDSTDTQYF
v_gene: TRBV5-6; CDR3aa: CASRGRTYGYTF
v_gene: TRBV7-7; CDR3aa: CASSPHVAGEQYF
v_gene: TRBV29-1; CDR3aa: CSGETGANVLTF
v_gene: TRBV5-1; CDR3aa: CASSWGTTGTDTQYF
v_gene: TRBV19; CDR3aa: CASSIGWDRNTEAFF
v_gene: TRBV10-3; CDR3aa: CAISIETGELFF
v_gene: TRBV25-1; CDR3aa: CASSEGLDTQYF
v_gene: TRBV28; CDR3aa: CASIKGTAQETQYF
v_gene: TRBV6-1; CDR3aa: CASSITGTANTEAFF
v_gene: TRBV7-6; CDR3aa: CASSLGPEAPGELFF
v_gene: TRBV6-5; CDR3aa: CASSLTTGSYEQYF
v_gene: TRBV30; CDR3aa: CAWDNGYTF
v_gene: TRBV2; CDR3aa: CASKVEGSNQPQHF
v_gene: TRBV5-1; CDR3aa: CASSSKTGGLGYTF
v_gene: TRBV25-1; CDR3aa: CASSPQGRFSNQPQHF
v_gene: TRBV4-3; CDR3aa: CASSQGNRDRYF
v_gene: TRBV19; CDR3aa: CASSIERGDTQYF
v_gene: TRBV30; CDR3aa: CAWSVQGVETQYF
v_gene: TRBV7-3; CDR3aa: CASSLMAGRADTQYF
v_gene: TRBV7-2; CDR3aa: CASSLGGQGFYEQYF
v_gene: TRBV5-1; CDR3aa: CASSFPGLDYEQYF